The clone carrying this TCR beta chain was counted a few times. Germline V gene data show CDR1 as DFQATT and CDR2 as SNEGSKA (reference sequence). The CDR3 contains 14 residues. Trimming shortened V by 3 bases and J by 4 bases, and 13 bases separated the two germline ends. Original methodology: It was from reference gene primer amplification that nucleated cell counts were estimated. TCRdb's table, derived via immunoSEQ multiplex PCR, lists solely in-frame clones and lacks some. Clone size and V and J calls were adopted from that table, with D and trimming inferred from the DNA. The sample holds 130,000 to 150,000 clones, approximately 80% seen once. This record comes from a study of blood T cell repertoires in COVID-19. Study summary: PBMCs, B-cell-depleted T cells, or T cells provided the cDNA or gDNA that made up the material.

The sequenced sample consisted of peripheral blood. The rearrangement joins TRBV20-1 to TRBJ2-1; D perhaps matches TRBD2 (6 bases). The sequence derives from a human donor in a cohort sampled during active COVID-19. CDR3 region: CSASSGGIYNEQFF. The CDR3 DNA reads TGCAGTGCTAGTTCAGGAGGGATATACAATGAGCAGTTCTTC.